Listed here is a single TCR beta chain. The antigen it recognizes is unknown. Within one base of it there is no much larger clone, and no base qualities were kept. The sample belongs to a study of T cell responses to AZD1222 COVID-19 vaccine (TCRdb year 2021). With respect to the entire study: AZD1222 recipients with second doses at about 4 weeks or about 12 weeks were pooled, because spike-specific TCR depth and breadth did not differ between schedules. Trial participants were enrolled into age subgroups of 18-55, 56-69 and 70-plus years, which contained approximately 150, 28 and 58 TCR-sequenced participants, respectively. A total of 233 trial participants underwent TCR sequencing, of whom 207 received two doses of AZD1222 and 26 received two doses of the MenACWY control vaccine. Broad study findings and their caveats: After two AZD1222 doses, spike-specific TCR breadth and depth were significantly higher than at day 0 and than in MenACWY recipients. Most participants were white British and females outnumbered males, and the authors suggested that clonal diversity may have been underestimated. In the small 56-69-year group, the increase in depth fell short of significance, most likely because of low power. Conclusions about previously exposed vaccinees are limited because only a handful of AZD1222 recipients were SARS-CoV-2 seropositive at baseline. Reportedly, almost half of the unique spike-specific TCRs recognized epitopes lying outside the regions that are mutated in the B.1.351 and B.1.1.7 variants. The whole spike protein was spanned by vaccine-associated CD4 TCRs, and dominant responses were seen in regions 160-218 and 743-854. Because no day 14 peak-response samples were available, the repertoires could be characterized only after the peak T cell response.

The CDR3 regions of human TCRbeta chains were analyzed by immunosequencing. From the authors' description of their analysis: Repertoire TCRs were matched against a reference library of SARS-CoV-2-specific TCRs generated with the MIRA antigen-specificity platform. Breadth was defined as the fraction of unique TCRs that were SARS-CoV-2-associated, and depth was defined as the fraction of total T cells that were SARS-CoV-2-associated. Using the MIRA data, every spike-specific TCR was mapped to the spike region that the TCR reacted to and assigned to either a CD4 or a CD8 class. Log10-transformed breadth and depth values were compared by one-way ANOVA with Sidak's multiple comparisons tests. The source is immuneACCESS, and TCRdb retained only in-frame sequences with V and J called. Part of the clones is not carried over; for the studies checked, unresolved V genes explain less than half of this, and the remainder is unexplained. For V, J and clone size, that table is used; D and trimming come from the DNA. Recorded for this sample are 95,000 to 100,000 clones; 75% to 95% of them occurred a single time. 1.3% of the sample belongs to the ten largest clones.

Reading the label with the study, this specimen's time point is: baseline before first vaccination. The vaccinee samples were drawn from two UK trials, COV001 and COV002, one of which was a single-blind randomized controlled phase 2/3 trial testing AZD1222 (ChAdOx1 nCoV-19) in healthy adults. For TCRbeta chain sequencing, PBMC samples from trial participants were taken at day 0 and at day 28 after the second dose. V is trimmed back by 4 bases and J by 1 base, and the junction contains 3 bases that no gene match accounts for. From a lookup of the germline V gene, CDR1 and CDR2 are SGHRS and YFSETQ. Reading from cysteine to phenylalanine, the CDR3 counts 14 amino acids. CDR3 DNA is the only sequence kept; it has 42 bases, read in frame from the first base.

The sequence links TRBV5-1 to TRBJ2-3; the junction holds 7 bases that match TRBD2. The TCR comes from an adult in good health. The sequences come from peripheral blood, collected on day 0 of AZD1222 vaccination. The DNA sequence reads TGCGCCAGCAGCCGAAGCGGGGGCACAGATACGCAGTATTTT. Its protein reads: CASSRSGGTDTQYF.